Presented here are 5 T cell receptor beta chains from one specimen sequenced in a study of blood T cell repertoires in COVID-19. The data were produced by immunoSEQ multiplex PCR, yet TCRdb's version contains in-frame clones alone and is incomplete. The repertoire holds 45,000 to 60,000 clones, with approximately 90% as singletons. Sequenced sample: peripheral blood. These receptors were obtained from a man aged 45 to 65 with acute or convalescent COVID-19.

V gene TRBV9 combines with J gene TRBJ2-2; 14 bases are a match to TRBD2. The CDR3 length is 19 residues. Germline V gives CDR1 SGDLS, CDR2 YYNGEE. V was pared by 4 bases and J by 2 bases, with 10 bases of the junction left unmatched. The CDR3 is CASSFYPGTSGGNTGELFF. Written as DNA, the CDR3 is TGTGCCAGCAGCTTTTATCCGGGGACTAGCGGGGGTAACACCGGGGAGCTGTTTTTT. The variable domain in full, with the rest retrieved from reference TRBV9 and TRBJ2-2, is DSGVTQTPKHLITATGQRVTLRCSPRSGDLSVYWYQQSLDQGLQFLIQYYNGEERAKGNILERFSAQQFPDLHSELNLSSLELGDSALYFCASSFYPGTSGGNTGELFFGEGSRLTVL.

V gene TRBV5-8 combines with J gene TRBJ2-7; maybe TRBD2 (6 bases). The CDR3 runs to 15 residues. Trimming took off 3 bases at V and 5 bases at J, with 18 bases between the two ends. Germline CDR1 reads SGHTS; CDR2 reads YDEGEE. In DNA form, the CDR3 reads TGTGCCAGCAGCTCCTTCGGGGGAAGGGTCGACGAGCAGTACTTC. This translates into CASSSFGGRVDEQYF.

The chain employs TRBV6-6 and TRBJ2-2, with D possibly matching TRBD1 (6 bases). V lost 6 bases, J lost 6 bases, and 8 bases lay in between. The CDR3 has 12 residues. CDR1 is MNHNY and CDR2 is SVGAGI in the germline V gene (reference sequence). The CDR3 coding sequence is TGTGCCAGCAGACAGGGAGCCGGGGAGCTGTTTTTT. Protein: CASRQGAGELFF.

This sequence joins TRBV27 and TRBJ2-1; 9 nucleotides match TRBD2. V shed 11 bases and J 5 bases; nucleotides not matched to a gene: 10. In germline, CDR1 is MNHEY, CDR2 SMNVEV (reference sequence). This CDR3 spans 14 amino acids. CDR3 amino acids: CARLLAGTDNEQFF. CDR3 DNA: TGTGCCCGACTCCTAGCGGGGACCGACAATGAGCAGTTCTTC.

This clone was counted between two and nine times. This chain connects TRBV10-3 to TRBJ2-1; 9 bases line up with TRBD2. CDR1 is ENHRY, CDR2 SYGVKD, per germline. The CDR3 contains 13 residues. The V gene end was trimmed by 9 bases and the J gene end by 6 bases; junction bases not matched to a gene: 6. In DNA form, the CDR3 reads TGTGCCATAGCGGGGGGCATCGTCAATGAGCAGTTCTTC. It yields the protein CAIAGGIVNEQFF.